Described below is a single TCR beta chain sequence and its context. Its antigen is still unknown. It has no much larger one-base neighbor in the sample; base qualities were not kept. The data are from a study of cytomegalovirus exposure and HLA in healthy donors (dated by TCRdb to about 2017). General notes on the study: In an earlier analysis of roughly 590 of the donors, approximately 260 Gb of sequence data and approximately 120 million unique TCR beta sequences from roughly 200 million T cells were reported. Roughly 300 gigabases of sequencing data and roughly 81 million unique TCR sequences made up an early release that covered about 640 HLA-typed donors. The genetic ancestry cluster associated with self-reported Caucasian donors included 65% to 90% of the roughly 400 genotyped donors. The study was designed to test whether signatures of past pathogen exposure could be identified by cataloging public T cell receptors. The study profiled the T cell repertoires of fewer than 850 subjects by immunosequencing and related them to cytomegalovirus serostatus. In addition to the first cohort of approximately 650 subjects, a separate validation cohort of approximately 120 different subjects was used. The study combined high-throughput TCR immunosequencing, statistical association of individual TCRs with disease status, and machine learning to predict cytomegalovirus infection status. In a later analysis, previously published TCR beta repertoires from 500 to 750 donors were re-analyzed and high-resolution HLA genotyping was added so that TCR occurrence patterns could be studied. In the later analysis, no new phenotypic data were used to find candidate immune exposures; instead, reliance was placed on TCR beta sequences and their occurrence across donors. An earlier analysis of approximately 580 of the donors used high-throughput TCR beta sequencing to judge whether each TCR beta V gene segment behaved as functional or pseudogenic. Donor age, sex, ethnicity and CMV serostatus were compiled together with the repertoire data. A later genetic analysis took genome-wide SNP genotypes for about 65% of the 666 donors and used that subset as a discovery cohort. Every discovery cohort repertoire had been produced on one sequencing platform. Both class I and class II loci were covered by HLA typing, at four-digit resolution. The number of typed donors differed by locus: about 620-640 for A, B, C, DRB1 and DQB1; 500 to 550 for DQA1; roughly 600 for DPA1; and some 470 for DPB1. Because of strong linkage in the cohort, four to six DR-DQ haplotypes were treated as single units for association and clustering. On average, 235,054 unique TCR beta nucleotide sequences were sequenced per donor among several hundred genotyped donors of the cohort, with around 19% of those sequences being non-productive. Study-wide findings and limitations: Presence/absence analyses assumed roughly uniform sequencing depth across donors, an assumption that may not hold. Compared with the roughly 670-donor mean, donors in an Asian-associated ancestry cluster had fewer N-insertions in productive TCRs, according to a later genetic analysis. A later analysis found that TCR association rates varied across HLA loci, with DRB1 alleles showing the most associated TCRs and HLA-C alleles the fewest. The study listed 164 TCR beta chains as associated with cytomegalovirus. Correlated functional status among segregating V segments might reflect linkage disequilibrium, but an unknown experimental factor could not be ruled out. A further reported finding was that TCR beta sequences accurately predicted the HLA-A and HLA-B alleles for most subjects in the first cohort. The classifier was reported to diagnose cytomegalovirus status with high specificity and sensitivity in both the original and validation cohorts. Most CMV-associated TCR beta chains appeared to be HLA-restricted in a later analysis, and the HLA associations seemed to be driven largely by CMV exposure. In a later analysis, HLA-associated TCR beta chains were found to be more clonally expanded and to have lower generation probabilities than equally common non-associated chains. Seventeen rarely observed V segments, including chromosome 9 orphons, were excluded from the earlier analysis of 550 to 700 of the donors because counts were too low. Because the 87-base-pair reads could not distinguish some IMGT-functional V segments, including TRBV6-2 and TRBV6-3, those segments were excluded. Because some donors lacked HLA typing at each locus, the association tests relied only on the typed subset. In this cohort, only TCR beta chains were sequenced, and detectable features were limited by the absence of alpha or paired-chain data. A few of the identified cytomegalovirus-associated TCR beta chains were confirmed in vitro to be specific for cytomegalovirus antigens. A cluster of highly shared sequence variants was judged likely to be a technical artifact of the sequencing pipeline. V-gene and J-gene trimming of TCR beta chains was associated with a missense DCLRE1C variant in a later genetic analysis, and the association was replicated in an independent cohort. While some public TCRs were present in many individuals, most TCR sequences turned up only very rarely across donors. When HLA alleles, especially DR and DQ, strongly co-occurred, attributing TCR associations to individual alleles was difficult. Several of the top co-occurrence clusters appeared to be linked to parvovirus B19, influenza, CMV and Epstein-Barr virus, according to a later analysis. An earlier analysis of approximately 540 of the donors showed that most TCR beta V segments appeared in productive rearrangements either about 90% or about 30% of the time, which broadly matched IMGT annotations. At a false discovery rate of 0.05, a later analysis linked 15,000 to 20,000 TCR beta sequences to specific HLA alleles. According to the authors, the approach could potentially be generalized to other disease states and immunological phenotypes. For the cohort, immune exposure information was limited to CMV serostatus.

In total, 600 or so healthy bone marrow donors made up the cohort. Cohort members were all nominally healthy when sampled, although unrecorded immune exposures were likely present. The donor was CMV seronegative and was included in the group of 352 seronegative cohort members. Each donor provided a peripheral blood sample, and peripheral blood mononuclear cells were used for TCR beta sequencing. The Qiagen DNeasy Blood Extraction Kit was used to extract genomic DNA from the blood cell samples. The library came from the immunoSEQ multiplex PCR assay. For the multiplex PCR, a mixture combining 60 forward primers for TCR Vbeta segments and 13 reverse primers for TCR Jbeta segments was used. A multiplex PCR assay on genomic DNA amplified the CDR3 region of rearranged TCR beta genes. On the Illumina HiSeq System, the amplified TCR beta libraries were sequenced as 87-base-pair reads. On the study's bioinformatics: In a later analysis, tens of millions of unique TCR beta chains were counted across the 500 to 700 repertoires, and roughly 11 million of these chains were shared by at least two donors. Raw reads were error-corrected and collapsed into unique sequences by a nearest-neighbor algorithm in which closely related sequences were merged to remove PCR and sequencing errors. CDR3 sequences were aligned to IMGT reference sequences to assign V, D and J gene segments. For a sequence to be retained, a match of at least six nucleotides to both a V gene segment and a J gene segment was required. Rearrangements were called productive when the CDR3 lacked stop codons and stayed in frame with V and J; all others were non-productive. CDR3 was defined according to IMGT convention as the region running from the second conserved V-encoded cysteine to the conserved J-encoded phenylalanine. The earlier analysis of 500 to 750 of the donors excluded any sequence lacking an unambiguous match to a single V gene segment. An earlier analysis of over 450 of the donors classified V segments as functional when productive rearrangements were above 56.7% and as segregating when the standard deviation between donors was above 5%. To diagnose cytomegalovirus status from the catalog of TCR beta chain sequences, a statistical classification framework was built. In a later analysis, TCR nucleotide sequences were compared against IMGT/GENE-DB human TR gene sequences so that V and J genes could be assigned. A later analysis assigned CDR3 sequences and most-parsimonious VDJ recombination scenarios with the TCRdist pipeline. In a later analysis, each TCR beta chain was defined by its CDR3 amino acid sequence together with its V-gene family, and reads without a unique V-gene family were excluded. As a way to deal with suspected cross-contamination and a sequencing artifact, a later analysis dropped 450 to 600 nucleotide sequences that were highly shared and had low generation probability. A later analysis calculated a clonal expansion index for each public chain from normalized within-repertoire ranks of inferred template counts. In a later analysis, generation probabilities were computed with a VDJ recombination model fitted to out-of-frame rearrangements, and the resulting probabilities were checked against IGoR. In a later analysis, TCR-TCR, TCR-HLA and TCR-CMV co-occurrence was scored with hypergeometric tests, and a repertoire-size bias correction was applied to TCR pairs. A later analysis estimated false discovery rates by permuting HLA or CMV assignments 20 times. In a later analysis, co-occurring TCRs were grouped with DBSCAN, and TCRdist sequence similarity was added when clustering was performed within HLA-allele-positive subsets. Co-occurrence clustering excluded repertoires with fewer than 30,000 or more than 120,000 public chains, plus five with anomalous nucleotide sharing. Imported from immuneACCESS, the table was reduced by TCRdb to in-frame sequences with V and J called. These copies leave out some clones; in studies compared against another copy, an unresolved V gene accounts for under half, and the cause of the remainder is not known. Clonal size and the V and J genes are those of that table, whereas D and trimming came from the DNA. The sample contains about 140,000 clones, roughly 73% of them found a single time. The top ten constitute 1% to 1.5% of the sample.

According to the germline V gene (reference sequence), CDR1 reads SGHNT and CDR2 reads YYREEE. V is clipped by 4 bases and J by 6 bases, and the sequence between their germline boundaries is 11 bases long. From the cysteine up to the valine, the CDR3 has a length of 12 residues. This entry keeps only the CDR3 DNA: 36 bases, framed from base 1. This TCR was sampled from a woman aged 40-49 years in good health and CMV-seronegative. The sequence links TRBV5-4 to TRBJ2-7, with the D assignment possibly TRBD1 or TRBD2, given 5 matching bases for each. The sequenced material came from PBMCs. This receptor has the CDR3 CASSVAGGEQYV. The nucleotide sequence is given as TGTGCCAGCAGCGTTGCTGGGGGCGAGCAGTACGTC.